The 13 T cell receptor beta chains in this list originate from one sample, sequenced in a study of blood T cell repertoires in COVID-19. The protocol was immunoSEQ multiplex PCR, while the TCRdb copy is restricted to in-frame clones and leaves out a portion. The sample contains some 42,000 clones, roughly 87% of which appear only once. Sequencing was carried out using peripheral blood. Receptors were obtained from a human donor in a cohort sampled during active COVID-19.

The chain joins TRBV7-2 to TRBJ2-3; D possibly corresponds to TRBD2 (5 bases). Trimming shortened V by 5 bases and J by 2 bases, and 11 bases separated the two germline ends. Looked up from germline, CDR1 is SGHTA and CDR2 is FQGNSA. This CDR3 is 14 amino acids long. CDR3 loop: CASSPDSHTDTQYF. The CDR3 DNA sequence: TGTGCCAGCAGCCCGGACTCACACACAGATACGCAGTATTTT.

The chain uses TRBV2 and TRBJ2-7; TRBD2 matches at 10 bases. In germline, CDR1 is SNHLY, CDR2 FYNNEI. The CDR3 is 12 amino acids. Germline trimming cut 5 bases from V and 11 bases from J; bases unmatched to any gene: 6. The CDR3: CASSPLAGVEYF. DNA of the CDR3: TGTGCCAGCAGTCCCCTAGCGGGGGTCGAGTACTTC.

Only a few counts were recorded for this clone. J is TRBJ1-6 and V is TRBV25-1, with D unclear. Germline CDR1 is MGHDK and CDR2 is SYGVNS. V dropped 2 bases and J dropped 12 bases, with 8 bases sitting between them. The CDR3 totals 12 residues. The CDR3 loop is CASSEQVGPLHF. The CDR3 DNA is TGTGCCAGCAGTGAACAGGTCGGACCCCTCCACTTT.

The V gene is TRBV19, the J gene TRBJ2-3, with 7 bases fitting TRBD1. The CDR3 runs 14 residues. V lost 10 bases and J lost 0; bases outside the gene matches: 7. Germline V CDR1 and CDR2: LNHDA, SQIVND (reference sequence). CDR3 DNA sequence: TGTGCCACAGCCGACAGGGCCAGCACAGATACGCAGTATTTT. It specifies CATADRASTDTQYF.

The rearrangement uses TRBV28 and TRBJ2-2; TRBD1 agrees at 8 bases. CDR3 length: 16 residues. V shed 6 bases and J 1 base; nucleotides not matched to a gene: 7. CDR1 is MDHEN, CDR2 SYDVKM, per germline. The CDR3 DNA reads TGTGCCAGCAGGTCTCGACAGGGGAGGAACACCGGGGAGCTGTTTTTT. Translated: CASRSRQGRNTGELFF.

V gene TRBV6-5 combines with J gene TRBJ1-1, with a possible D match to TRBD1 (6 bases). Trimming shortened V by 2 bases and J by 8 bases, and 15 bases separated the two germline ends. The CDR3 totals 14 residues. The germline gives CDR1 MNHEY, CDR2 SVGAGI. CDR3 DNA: TGTGCCAGCAGTTACGGTGTACAGGGAAGGGAAGCTTTCTTT. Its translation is CASSYGVQGREAFF.

The CDR3 DNA reads as TGTGCCAGCAGAGATCCGGGACAGGGGGCCACTGAAGCTTTCTTT. It specifies CASRDPGQGATEAFF. The V gene is TRBV6-5, the J gene TRBJ1-1; TRBD1 agrees at 12 bases. The V and J ends lost 6 bases and 4 bases, in that order; junction bases with no gene match: 6. The germline V gene encodes CDR1 MNHEY and CDR2 SVGAGI. This CDR3 spans 15 amino acids.

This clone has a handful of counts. Written as DNA, the CDR3 is TGTGCCACCAGTGATAGTAGCGACCCCTACAATGAGCAGTTCTTC. Residues: CATSDSSDPYNEQFF. This chain uses TRBV24-1 with TRBJ2-1, with D maybe TRBD2 (5 bases). V lost 3 bases and J 2 bases, leaving 10 bases between the germline ends. The germline V gene has CDR1 KGHDR and CDR2 SFDVKD. This CDR3 is 15 amino acids long.

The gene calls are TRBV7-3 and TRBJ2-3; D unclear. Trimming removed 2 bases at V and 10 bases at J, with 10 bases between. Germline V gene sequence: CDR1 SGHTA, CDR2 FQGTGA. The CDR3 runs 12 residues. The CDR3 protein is CASSLGLVPQYF. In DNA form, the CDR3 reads TGTGCCAGCAGCTTAGGTCTAGTGCCGCAGTATTTT.

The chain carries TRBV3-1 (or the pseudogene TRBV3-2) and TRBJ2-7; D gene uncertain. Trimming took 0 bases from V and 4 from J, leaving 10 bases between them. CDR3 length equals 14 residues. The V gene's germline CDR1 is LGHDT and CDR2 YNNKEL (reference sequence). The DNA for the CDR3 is TGTGCCAGCAGCCAAGACTGCAGGTTATACGAGCAGTACTTC. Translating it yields CASSQDCRLYEQYF.

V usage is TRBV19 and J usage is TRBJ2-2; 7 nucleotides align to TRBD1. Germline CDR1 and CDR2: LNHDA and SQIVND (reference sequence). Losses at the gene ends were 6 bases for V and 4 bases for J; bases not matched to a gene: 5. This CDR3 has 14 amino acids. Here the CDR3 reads CASSVTGATGELFF. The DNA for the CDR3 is TGTGCCAGTAGCGTCACAGGGGCCACCGGGGAGCTGTTTTTT.

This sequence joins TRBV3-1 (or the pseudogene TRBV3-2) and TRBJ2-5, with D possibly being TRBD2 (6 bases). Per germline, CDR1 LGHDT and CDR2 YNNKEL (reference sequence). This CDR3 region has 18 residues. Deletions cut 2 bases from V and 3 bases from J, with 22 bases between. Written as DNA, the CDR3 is TGTGCCAGCAGCCAACTGGTTGGCGGGGCTGAAGGAGAAGAGACCCAGTACTTC. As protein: CASSQLVGGAEGEETQYF.

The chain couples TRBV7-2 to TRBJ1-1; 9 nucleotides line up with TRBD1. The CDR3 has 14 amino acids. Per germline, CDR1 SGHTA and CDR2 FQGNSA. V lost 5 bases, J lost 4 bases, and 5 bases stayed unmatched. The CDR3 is CASSAYRGRTEAFF. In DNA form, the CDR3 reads TGTGCCAGCAGCGCCTACAGGGGGCGCACTGAAGCTTTCTTT.